This T cell receptor beta chain comes out of a study of cytomegalovirus exposure and HLA in healthy donors. The CDR3 is made up of 16 amino acids. CDR1 is SEHNR, CDR2 FQNEAQ, per germline (reference sequence). The junction had 6 bases not matched to a gene; V was cut back by 4 bases and J by 1 base. Primers: 60 Vbeta forward and 13 Jbeta reverse. The assay was immunoSEQ multiplex PCR, and TCRdb's table has in-frame clones only and misses some. The sample holds fewer than 200,000 clones; 76% are singletons and the top ten take roughly 0.76%. Sequencing was done on a sample of PBMCs. The chain has TRBV7-9 and TRBJ2-3; 9 bases map to TRBD2. This TCR was recovered from a female donor in good health and CMV-seronegative. CDR3 sequence reads: CASSSRERGGTDTQYF. The CDR3 DNA reads as TGTGCCAGCAGCTCACGGGAGCGGGGGGGCACAGATACGCAGTATTTT.